This T cell receptor (beta chain) was recorded in a study of blood T cells in healthy people across ages. For the second PCR, which ran for 7 to 11 cycles, a sample-barcoded 5' primer and a J-beta primer mix were used. TCRdb reprocessed the 5' RACE reads with MiXCR, giving one entry per CDR3 protein. The sample records about 800,000 distinct CDR3 sequences, about 25% being singletons. Trimming stripped 5 bases from V and 4 bases from J, with 16 bases between. The CDR3 spans 15 residues. CDR1 is SGHTA, CDR2 FQGNSA, per germline. Worth noting for this clonotype: Its antigen is still unknown.

Points from the study as a whole: Compared with aged donors, long-lived donors showed fewer expanded clones, suggesting selection.

The data were also submitted as part of a second study, on T cells of mothers and their children. That paper states: It was through the M1S primer of the second PCR that sample barcodes and 2-4 random nucleotides were added.

The specimen sequenced was blood. This TCR was recovered from a boy between 5 and 17 years old in good health. The chain has TRBV7-2 and TRBJ2-3, with D possibly called TRBD1 or TRBD2 (5 bases each). The DNA for the CDR3 is TGTGCCAGCAGCGCCAGAGAGGGGCTGGCAGATACGCAGTATTTT. Translation gives CASSAREGLADTQYF.